These T cell receptor beta chains were read from a single sample in a study of blood T cell repertoires in COVID-19. Clones were read by immunoSEQ multiplex PCR, and TCRdb kept only the in-frame ones, dropping some. The sample has 250,000 or so clones; approximately 90% are singletons. Sequenced: PBMCs or T cells enriched from blood (not recorded which). The receptors derive from a woman aged 25 to 39 with acute COVID-19. CDR3s leave out the opening cysteine and the closing phenylalanine or tryptophan. The D gene is left open where the match is weak.

d_gene	v_gene	j_gene	CDR3aa
.	TRBV6-2/TRBV6-3	TRBJ2-7	ASSTLQGTPNYEQY
.	TRBV2	TRBJ2-1	ASRQGGNNEQF
TRBD2	TRBV7-9	TRBJ2-1	ASDLRAGVLSGL
.	TRBV5-1	TRBJ2-1	ASSLSVNNLYNEQF
TRBD1	TRBV9	TRBJ1-1	ASSVLLTGGTEAF
.	TRBV5-1	TRBJ1-6	ASSSSGSYNSPLH
.	TRBV18	TRBJ2-3	ASSQGDTDTQY
.	TRBV10-2	TRBJ2-7	ASSKRQGLRNEQY
TRBD1	TRBV5-1	TRBJ1-4	ASRSGTGEGEKLF
.	TRBV6-2/TRBV6-3	TRBJ1-1	ASSVGGNTEAF
.	TRBV6-5	TRBJ1-1	ASSSYMNTEAF
.	TRBV12-3/TRBV12-4	TRBJ1-1	ASIGQAPEAF
.	TRBV12-3/TRBV12-4	TRBJ2-1	ASSLVVGEQF
.	TRBV6-5	TRBJ1-5	ASRTRTVEFQPQH
TRBD1	TRBV19	TRBJ1-1	ASSIRQGEGTEAF
TRBD1	TRBV13	TRBJ1-1	ASSLEGQGRETEAF
.	TRBV2	TRBJ1-6	ASSIRGVGSYNSPLH
.	TRBV6-5	TRBJ2-5	AGSYSRRYQETQY
.	TRBV19	TRBJ2-3	ASSIEGRGSTDTQY
TRBD1	TRBV3-1/TRBV3-2	TRBJ2-1	ASSQDLTGGGEQF
TRBD2	TRBV5-8	TRBJ2-1	ASSIALAGVYNEQF
.	TRBV5-1	TRBJ2-1	ASSLGTQGNEQF
TRBD1	TRBV11-2	TRBJ1-1	ASRTGETEAF
.	TRBV29-1	TRBJ1-3	SVGGGTPSGNTIY
.	TRBV6-4	TRBJ1-5	ASTQRSHEGNQPQH
.	TRBV19	TRBJ2-6	ASRDREGTGFSGANVLT
.	TRBV19	TRBJ2-7	ASSIGQSYEQY
TRBD2	TRBV12-5	TRBJ2-4	ASGLVRGSGLDIQY
.	TRBV7-2	TRBJ2-1	ASSLGPPGEQF
.	TRBV13	TRBJ1-1	ASSFIPGNTEAF
.	TRBV7-2	TRBJ1-1	ASRPTGYTEAF
TRBD2	TRBV5-6	TRBJ2-5	ASSYITSGGGETQY
.	TRBV11-2	TRBJ1-1	ASSLTAANTEAF
TRBD1	TRBV3-1/TRBV3-2	TRBJ1-3	ASSQDGTAGNTIY
TRBD1	TRBV6-5	TRBJ2-7	ASPPPGQDYEQY
TRBD2	TRBV19	TRBJ2-3	ASSPWGTSGTDTQY
.	TRBV7-9	TRBJ2-2	ASSHSDPAGELF
.	TRBV3-1/TRBV3-2	TRBJ2-5	ASSTPGGLETQY
.	TRBV7-9	TRBJ1-5	ASSLGGVGQPQH
.	TRBV5-4	TRBJ2-4	ASSFSMGSLAKNIQY
.	TRBV11-2	TRBJ2-5	ASSPEYGVRETQY
.	TRBV7-8	TRBJ1-6	ASSLVGSAGGNSPLH
.	TRBV7-8	TRBJ2-2	ASSLALTEINSNTGELF
TRBD1	TRBV5-5	TRBJ1-2	ASSLDRGRVYGYT
.	TRBV12-5	TRBJ1-1	ASDNGLETEAF
.	TRBV27	TRBJ1-5	ASSPSTGFSNQPQH
.	TRBV27	TRBJ1-5	ASSLTAGNQPQH
TRBD2	TRBV3-1/TRBV3-2	TRBJ2-3	ASSLSGSTQY
.	TRBV12-3/TRBV12-4	TRBJ2-5	ASRSAGGETQY
TRBD1	TRBV6-5	TRBJ1-5	ASMAGGGNQPQH
.	TRBV6-5	TRBJ2-6	ASSLQRSGANVLT
.	TRBV5-1	TRBJ2-7	ASSLEDARSAYEQY
.	TRBV25-1	TRBJ1-6	ASSDSFSYNSPLH
.	TRBV29-1	TRBJ2-5	SVPGIQETQY
TRBD2	TRBV4-1	TRBJ2-7	ASSPISGGYPRGEQY
.	TRBV14	TRBJ1-3	ASSQLGLRGNTIY
.	TRBV7-9	TRBJ1-4	ASSLRLSNEKLF
.	TRBV5-1	TRBJ1-6	ASSETAGTLRYSPLH
.	TRBV5-6	TRBJ1-2	ASSLWGGVDYGYT